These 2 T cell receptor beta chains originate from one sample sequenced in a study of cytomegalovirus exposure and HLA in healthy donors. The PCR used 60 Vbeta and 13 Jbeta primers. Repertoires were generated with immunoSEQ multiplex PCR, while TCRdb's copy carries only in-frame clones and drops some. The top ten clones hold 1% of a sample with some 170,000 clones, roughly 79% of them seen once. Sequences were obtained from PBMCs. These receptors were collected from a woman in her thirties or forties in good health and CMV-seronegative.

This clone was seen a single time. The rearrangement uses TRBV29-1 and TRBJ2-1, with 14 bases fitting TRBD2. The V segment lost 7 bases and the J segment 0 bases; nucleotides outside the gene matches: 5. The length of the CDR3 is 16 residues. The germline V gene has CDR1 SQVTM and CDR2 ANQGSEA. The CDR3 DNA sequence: TGCAGCGCCCCAGGGACTAGCGGGAGCTCCTACAATGAGCAGTTCTTC. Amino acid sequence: CSAPGTSGSSYNEQFF.

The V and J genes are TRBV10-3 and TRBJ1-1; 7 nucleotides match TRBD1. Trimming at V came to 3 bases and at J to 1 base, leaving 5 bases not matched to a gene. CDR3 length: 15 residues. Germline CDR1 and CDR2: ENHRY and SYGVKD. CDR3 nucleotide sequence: TGTGCCATCAGTGAATCAGGGACAGCGAACACTGAAGCTTTCTTT. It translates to CAISESGTANTEAFF.